These T cell receptor beta chains were read from a single sample in a study of blood T cells in healthy people across ages. One entry per CDR3 protein results from TCRdb running MiXCR on the 5' RACE reads. Among 700,000 to 1,000,000 distinct CDR3 sequences, 40% to 50% were seen once, and the ten largest hold approximately 19%. Sequenced material: blood. Receptors were obtained from a man between 60 and 70 years old in good health. CDR3s include the opening cysteine and the closing phenylalanine or tryptophan. The D gene is left open where the match is weak. Rows give clone size only sometimes, using once, few, many, or a class for an expanded clone.

v_call	clone_size	j_call	d_call	cdr3_length	cdr3_aa	cdr3_nt
TRBV5-1	.	TRBJ2-5	TRBD2	16	CASSLVSSGSQETQYF	TGCGCCAGCAGCTTGGTTTCTAGCGGGAGCCAAGAGACCCAGTACTTC
TRBV7-9	.	TRBJ2-5	.	19	CASSLVGSGEVIEQETQYF	TGTGCCAGCAGCTTAGTTGGCTCGGGAGAGGTCATAGAGCAAGAGACCCAGTACTTC
TRBV3-1	.	TRBJ1-5	TRBD1	13	CASSGDRAQPQHF	TGTGCCAGCAGCGGCGACAGGGCTCAGCCCCAGCATTTT
TRBV5-1	few	TRBJ1-2	.	15	CASSLANRPHYGYTF	TGCGCCAGCAGCTTGGCCAACAGGCCCCACTATGGCTACACCTTC
TRBV7-2	.	TRBJ2-7	.	14	CASSPRQAVYEQYF	TGTGCCAGCAGCCCGAGACAGGCGGTCTACGAGCAGTACTTC
TRBV7-4	.	TRBJ2-4	TRBD2	13	CASSLTGGNIQYF	TGTGCCAGCAGCTTAACGGGGGGGAACATTCAGTACTTC
TRBV20-1	.	TRBJ2-7	TRBD2	14	CSASTSGGYNEQYF	TGCAGTGCTTCTACTAGCGGGGGATACAATGAGCAGTACTTC
TRBV29-1	.	TRBJ2-1	TRBD2	14	CSVGVTSGGETQFF	TGCAGCGTTGGGGTGACTAGCGGGGGAGAGACCCAGTTCTTC
TRBV6-1	.	TRBJ1-2	.	13	CASSGERDDGYTF	TGTGCCAGCAGTGGGGAAAGAGACGATGGCTACACCTTC
TRBV6-1	.	TRBJ2-7	TRBD1	13	CASSRGLEGEQYF	TGTGCCAGCAGCAGGGGGCTGGAAGGCGAGCAGTACTTC
TRBV4-3	.	TRBJ2-7	TRBD2	15	CASSQELAGYNEQYF	TGCGCCAGCAGCCAAGAACTAGCGGGGTACAATGAGCAGTACTTC
TRBV12-5	.	TRBJ2-1	TRBD2	14	CASAPGILAGGQFF	TGTGCTAGTGCTCCCGGTATTCTAGCGGGGGGGCAGTTCTTC
TRBV12-3/TRBV12-4	few	TRBJ2-6	TRBD1	17	CASTLGTGASGANVLTF	TGTGCCAGCACCCTAGGGACAGGAGCCTCTGGGGCCAACGTCCTGACTTTC
TRBV27	.	TRBJ2-7	TRBD1	15	CASSLRTGNANEQYF	TGTGCCAGCAGTTTAAGGACAGGGAATGCCAATGAGCAGTACTTC
TRBV6-1	few	TRBJ2-5	.	12	CASSELEETQYF	TGTGCCAGCAGTGAATTAGAAGAGACCCAGTACTTC
TRBV20-1	.	TRBJ2-2	TRBD2	13	CSALAGRTGELFF	TGCAGTGCTCTAGCGGGAAGAACCGGGGAGCTGTTTTTT
TRBV2	few	TRBJ1-6	.	16	CASSEWGQGGNSPLHF	TGTGCCAGCAGTGAATGGGGCCAGGGAGGTAATTCACCCCTCCACTTT
TRBV7-2	.	TRBJ1-6	TRBD1	15	CASSSYRGALSPLHF	TGTGCCAGCAGCTCCTACAGGGGGGCATTGTCACCCCTCCACTTT
TRBV6-5	.	TRBJ1-4	.	15	CASSRTGAGNEKLFF	TGTGCCAGCAGCCGGACCGGGGCAGGGAATGAAAAACTGTTTTTT
TRBV20-1	few	TRBJ2-7	.	12	CSARDSTNEQYF	TGCAGTGCTAGAGATAGCACAAACGAGCAGTACTTC
TRBV6-2/TRBV6-3	.	TRBJ2-1	.	16	CASSRTPDRLLYEQFF	TGTGCCAGCAGTAGAACCCCCGACAGGTTGCTCTATGAGCAGTTCTTC
TRBV12-3/TRBV12-4	.	TRBJ1-2	TRBD1	15	CASSRKGQVDYGYTF	TGTGCCAGCAGCCGTAAGGGACAGGTGGACTATGGCTACACCTTC
TRBV12-3/TRBV12-4	.	TRBJ1-6	.	14	CASRIRRSGFPLHF	TGTGCCAGCAGAATAAGGCGGTCAGGTTTTCCCCTCCACTTT
TRBV9	.	TRBJ2-6	TRBD1	19	CASSARTGGGPSGANVLTF	TGTGCCAGCAGCGCGAGGACAGGGGGCGGACCCTCTGGGGCCAACGTCCTGACTTTC
TRBV3-1	.	TRBJ2-5	TRBD1	15	CASSQDRGTGETQYF	TGTGCCAGCAGCCAAGATCGCGGGACAGGAGAGACCCAGTACTTC
TRBV6-5	.	TRBJ1-2	.	14	CASSYQGAGYGYTF	TGTGCCAGCAGTTACCAGGGAGCGGGCTATGGCTACACCTTC
TRBV5-7	.	TRBJ2-7	.	12	CASTDIPYEQYF	TGTGCCAGCACAGACATCCCCTACGAGCAGTACTTC
TRBV18	few	TRBJ2-1	TRBD2	14	CASSPPTSSDEQFF	TGTGCCAGCTCACCGCCGACTAGCAGCGATGAGCAGTTCTTC
TRBV4-1	few	TRBJ2-1	.	15	CASSQDFLAWSEQFF	TGCGCCAGCAGCCAAGATTTCCTAGCCTGGAGTGAGCAGTTCTTC
TRBV29-1	few	TRBJ1-1	TRBD1	11	CSVRGGDEAFF	TGCAGCGTTAGAGGGGGCGATGAAGCTTTCTTT
TRBV12-3/TRBV12-4	.	TRBJ1-1	.	15	CASSPQGPMNTEAFF	TGTGCCAGCAGCCCCCAGGGACCCATGAACACTGAAGCTTTCTTT
TRBV20-1	.	TRBJ2-7	TRBD1	15	CSARRGQGQGYEQYF	TGCAGTGCCAGAAGAGGTCAGGGACAGGGCTACGAGCAGTACTTC
TRBV4-3	.	TRBJ2-7	.	16	CASSQDLVGGFYEQYF	TGCGCCAGCAGCCAAGATCTGGTGGGGGGCTTCTACGAGCAGTACTTC
TRBV7-2	few	TRBJ2-3	TRBD2	17	CASSPRGTSGGADTQYF	TGTGCCAGCAGCCCCCGAGGGACTAGCGGGGGGGCAGATACGCAGTATTTT
TRBV11-2	.	TRBJ2-7	TRBD1	16	CASSRFQGVYFDEQYF	TGTGCCAGCAGCCGATTCCAGGGGGTATACTTTGACGAGCAGTACTTC
TRBV10-2	few	TRBJ2-7	.	14	CASSDGRGKDEQYF	TGCGCCAGCAGTGATGGCAGGGGAAAGGACGAGCAGTACTTC
TRBV20-1	few	TRBJ1-4	.	14	CSARVGAVDEKLFF	TGCAGTGCTAGAGTGGGTGCGGTAGATGAAAAACTGTTTTTT
TRBV6-2/TRBV6-3	many	TRBJ2-7	.	14	CASSYSIGPFEQYF	TGTGCCAGCAGTTACTCGATCGGACCATTCGAGCAGTACTTC
TRBV12-5	.	TRBJ2-2	.	18	CASGFPEAPQKHTGELFF	TGTGCTAGTGGTTTTCCGGAGGCCCCTCAAAAACACACCGGGGAGCTGTTTTTT
TRBV14	many	TRBJ2-7	.	14	CASSPGLASLEQYF	TGTGCCAGCAGCCCGGGACTTGCCTCCCTCGAGCAGTACTTC
TRBV5-1	.	TRBJ2-5	TRBD2	19	CASITHRDPGRGRQETQYF	TGCGCCAGCATCACTCATCGGGACCCAGGGCGGGGGAGACAAGAGACCCAGTACTTC
TRBV5-1	.	TRBJ2-7	.	15	CASSLAWGAVYEQYF	TGCGCCAGCAGCCTGGCGTGGGGGGCCGTCTACGAGCAGTACTTC
TRBV5-5	.	TRBJ2-1	.	13	CASSLLSDNEQFF	TGTGCCAGCAGCTTGTTGTCGGACAATGAGCAGTTCTTC
TRBV6-1	.	TRBJ2-1	TRBD2	15	CASQFSGGVVGEQFF	TGTGCCAGCCAGTTTAGCGGGGGGGTGGTTGGGGAGCAGTTCTTC
TRBV20-1	many	TRBJ2-7	TRBD1	13	CSAWDREPLEQYF	TGCAGTGCTTGGGACAGGGAACCCCTCGAGCAGTACTTC